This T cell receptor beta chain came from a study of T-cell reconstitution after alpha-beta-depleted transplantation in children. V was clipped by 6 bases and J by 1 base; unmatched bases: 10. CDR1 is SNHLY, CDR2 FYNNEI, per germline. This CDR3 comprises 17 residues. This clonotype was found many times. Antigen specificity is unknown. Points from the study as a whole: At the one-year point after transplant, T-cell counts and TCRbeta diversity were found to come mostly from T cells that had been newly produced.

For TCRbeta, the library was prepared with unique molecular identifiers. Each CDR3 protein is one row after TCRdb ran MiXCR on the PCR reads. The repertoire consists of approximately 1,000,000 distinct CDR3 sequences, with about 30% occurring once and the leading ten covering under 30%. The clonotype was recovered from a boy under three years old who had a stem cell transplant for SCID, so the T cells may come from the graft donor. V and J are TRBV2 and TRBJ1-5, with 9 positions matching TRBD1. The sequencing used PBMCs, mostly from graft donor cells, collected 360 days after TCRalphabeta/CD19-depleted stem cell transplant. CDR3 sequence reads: CASRRTGTGRSNQPQHF. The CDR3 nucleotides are TGTGCCAGCAGACGCACAGGGACAGGGAGGAGCAATCAGCCCCAGCATTTT. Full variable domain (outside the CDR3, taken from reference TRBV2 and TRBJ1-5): EPEVTQTPSHQVTQMGQEVILRCVPISNHLYFYWYRQILGQKVEFLVSFYNNEISEKSEIFDDQFSVERPDGSNFTLKIRSTKLEDSAMYFCASRRTGTGRSNQPQHFGDGTRLSIL.